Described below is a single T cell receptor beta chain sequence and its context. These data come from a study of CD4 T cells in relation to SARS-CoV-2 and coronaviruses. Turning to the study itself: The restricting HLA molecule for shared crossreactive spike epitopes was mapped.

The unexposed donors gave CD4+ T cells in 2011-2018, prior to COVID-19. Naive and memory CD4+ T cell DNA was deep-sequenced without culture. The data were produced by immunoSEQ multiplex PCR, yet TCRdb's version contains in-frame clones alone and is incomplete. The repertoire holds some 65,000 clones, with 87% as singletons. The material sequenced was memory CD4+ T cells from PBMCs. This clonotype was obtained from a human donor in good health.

CDR3 sequence reads: CATRKRDRPPDTQYF. In DNA form, the CDR3 reads TGTGCCACCAGAAAGCGGGACAGGCCGCCAGATACGCAGTATTTT. This chain connects TRBV15 to TRBJ2-3; D might be TRBD1 (8 bases). Germline V CDR1 and CDR2: LNHNV, YYDKDF (reference sequence). V was cut by 6 bases and J by 4 bases, with 17 bases left in between. The CDR3 is made up of 15 amino acids.